This T cell receptor (beta chain) was sequenced in a study of T cells after yellow fever vaccination. Germline CDR1 SGHRS, CDR2 YFSETQ. With 0 bases removed from V and 1 base from J, the gap between germline ends came to 7 bases. The CDR3 spans 14 residues. General study findings and limits: Weaker overall was a secondary response that nonetheless peaked faster, on day 5 versus 15.

With regard to this clonotype: Its antigen remains unknown.

For TCR, cDNA came from 5'RACE template switching, which added a universal primer site and UMIs. TCRdb re-derived calls from the 5' RACE reads in MiXCR, one entry per CDR3 protein. The table lists some 390,000 distinct CDR3 sequences, roughly a sixth of them singletons. The receptor comes from a man aged 18 to 29 who received the YFV17D yellow fever vaccine. The gene calls are TRBV5-1 and TRBJ1-1; unclear D gene. The sample consisted of PBMCs, taken before the yellow fever booster vaccination. The CDR3 sequence: CASSLDPQNTEAFF. The CDR3 DNA follows: TGCGCCAGCAGCTTGGATCCGCAGAACACTGAAGCTTTCTTT. Together with reference TRBV5-1 and TRBJ1-1, the CDR3 gives the full variable domain: KAGVTQTPRYLIKTRGQQVTLSCSPISGHRSVSWYQQTPGQGLQFLFEYFSETQRNKGNFPGRFSGRQFSNSRSEMNVSTLELGDSALYLCASSLDPQNTEAFFGQGTRLTVV.